These 6 T cell receptor beta chains share one sample of origin, sequenced in a study of OX40 agonist ivuxolimab in advanced cancers. Method: immunoSEQ multiplex PCR; TCRdb's copy keeps in-frame clones and lacks some. The sample holds 50,000 to 70,000 clones, 80% to 90% seen once. The sample was CD4+ or CD8+ T cells sorted from blood, taken in a trial of the OX40 agonist ivuxolimab. The receptor source for this set is an adult with an advanced solid tumor such as melanoma, head and neck, liver or kidney cancer.

In its sample, this clone was seen once. The V gene is TRBV4-1, the J gene TRBJ1-2; D is uncertain. The CDR3 totals 14 residues. V was shortened by 2 bases and J by 2 bases, with 9 bases between the two germline ends. CDR1 is MGHRA, CDR2 YSYEKL, per germline. CDR3 sequence reads: CASSQSPGNYGYTF. The CDR3 bases are TGCGCCAGCAGCCAATCCCCCGGGAACTATGGCTACACCTTC.

Only a few counts were recorded for this clone. V usage is TRBV11-2 and J usage is TRBJ1-1; D not resolved. V lost 4 bases and J lost 6, with 9 bases in between. CDR3 size: 12 residues. Germline CDR1 SGHAT, CDR2 FQNNGV. The CDR3 sequence is CASSWTGAEAFF. In DNA, the CDR3 is TGTGCCAGCAGCTGGACCGGGGCTGAAGCTTTCTTT.

The chain is built from TRBV7-9 and TRBJ1-5; D is unclear. The germline gives CDR1 SEHNR, CDR2 FQNEAQ (reference sequence). This CDR3 is 15 amino acids long. The V end was cut by 5 bases, the J end by 7 bases, with 18 bases between. CDR3 DNA: TGTGCCAGCAGCCCTCCTTTGGTAGACTGGCAGCCCCAGCATTTT. It codes for CASSPPLVDWQPQHF.

The chain links TRBV27 to TRBJ2-1, with TRBD2 identical over 8 bases. The V segment lost 3 bases and the J segment 3 bases; nucleotides outside the gene matches: 10. CDR3 length: 17 amino acids. Germline values: CDR1 MNHEY, CDR2 SMNVEV (reference sequence). DNA of the CDR3: TGTGCCAGCAGTTTCTCCGGGAGGGGGAGTGTCTACAATGAGCAGTTCTTC. This sequence encodes CASSFSGRGSVYNEQFF.

J is TRBJ2-3 and V is TRBV7-3, with D maybe TRBD2 (5 bases). This CDR3 is built from 15 residues. The V gene lost 4 bases and the J gene lost 0 bases, with 11 bases spanning the gap. Germline V gene lookup returns CDR1 SGHTA and CDR2 FQGTGA. CDR3: CASSSGFASTDTQYF. The CDR3 DNA is TGTGCCAGCAGCTCGGGGTTTGCTAGCACAGATACGCAGTATTTT.

The chain combines TRBV7-9 with TRBJ2-7, with TRBD2 as a possible D gene (6 bases). Germline CDR1 and CDR2: SEHNR and FQNEAQ (reference sequence). There are 16 residues in the CDR3. V lost 3 bases, J lost 4 bases, and 19 bases lay in between. The CDR3 sequence: CASSFLEWRDVYEQYF. CDR3 bases: TGTGCCAGCAGCTTCCTGGAGTGGCGGGACGTATACGAGCAGTACTTC. Supplemented by reference TRBV7-9 and TRBJ2-7, the full variable domain reads DTGVSQNPRHKITKRGQNVTFRCDPISEHNRLYWYRQTLGQGPEFLTYFQNEAQLEKSRLLSDRFSAERPKGSFSTLEIQRTEQGDSAMYLCASSFLEWRDVYEQYFGPGTRLTVT.